Following are 28 T cell receptor beta chains from one sample sequenced in a study of blood T cell repertoires in COVID-19. Sequencing was performed with immunoSEQ multiplex PCR; in TCRdb, only in-frame clones are kept and a portion is missing. The sample has 200,000 to 250,000 clones, 84% seen once. Sequences were obtained from PBMCs or T cells enriched from blood (not recorded which). Receptors originate from a woman aged 40 to 50 who had recovered from COVID-19.

V is TRBV19 and J is TRBJ1-2; TRBD1 might be the D (5 bases). The germline CDR1 and CDR2 sequences are LNHDA and SQIVND (reference sequence). V was trimmed by 4 bases and J by 0 bases, leaving 21 bases between them. The CDR3 has 18 amino acids. The CDR3 DNA follows: TGTGCCAGTAGTAGCTCATGGACACCTAATAAAGCTAACTATGGCTACACCTTC. It encodes CASSSSWTPNKANYGYTF. The full variable domain, rest sourced from reference TRBV19 and TRBJ1-2, is DGGITQSPKYLFRKEGQNVTLSCEQNLNHDAMYWYRQDPGQGLRLIYYSQIVNDFQKGDIAEGYSVSREKKESFPLTVTSAQKNPTAFYLCASSSSWTPNKANYGYTFGSGTRLTVV.

This chain uses TRBV28 with TRBJ2-3; 7 bases align to TRBD1. In germline, CDR1 is MDHEN, CDR2 SYDVKM. The CDR3 totals 16 residues. V was clipped by 5 bases and J by 4 bases; unmatched bases: 12. For the CDR3, the DNA is TGTGCCAGCAGTACCTTACAGGGGATATGGGCAGATACGCAGTATTTT. Translated, it gives CASSTLQGIWADTQYF.

This sequence joins TRBV6-5 and TRBJ2-1, with 11 bases that match TRBD2. The V gene end was trimmed by 6 bases and the J gene end by 2 bases; junction bases not matched to a gene: 3. The CDR3 covers 15 residues. Germline V CDR1 and CDR2: MNHEY, SVGAGI. The CDR3 sequence is CASRILAGAYNEQFF. The CDR3 DNA is TGTGCCAGCAGGATACTAGCGGGAGCCTACAATGAGCAGTTCTTC.

The rearrangement uses TRBV7-2 and TRBJ1-2; 10 bases match TRBD1. The V segment lost 1 base and the J segment 8 bases; nucleotides outside the gene matches: 4. The CDR3 loop spans 14 amino acids. The germline V gene has CDR1 SGHTA and CDR2 FQGNSA. This CDR3 is CASSLVDRGRGYTF. The CDR3 DNA reads as TGTGCCAGCAGCTTAGTCGACAGGGGGCGAGGCTACACCTTC.

The rearrangement links TRBV6-1 to TRBJ1-6, with TRBD1 as a possible D gene (6 bases). The CDR3 length is 16 residues. V lost 4 bases and J 3 bases, leaving 13 bases between the germline ends. The germline CDR1 and CDR2 sequences are MNHNS and SASEGT. CDR3 amino acids: CASSAEGQIYNSPLHF. CDR3 sequence (DNA): TGTGCCAGCAGTGCCGAAGGACAGATCTATAATTCACCCCTCCACTTT.

This chain connects TRBV9 to TRBJ2-7; TRBD2 agrees at 8 bases. CDR1 SGDLS and CDR2 YYNGEE come from the germline V gene. The length of the CDR3 is 15 residues. The junction had 9 bases not matched to a gene; V was cut back by 0 bases and J by 7 bases. The CDR3: CASSVGPGGLLEQYF. CDR3 DNA: TGTGCCAGCAGCGTAGGACCGGGAGGGCTTCTTGAGCAGTACTTC.

This chain uses TRBV5-1 with TRBJ2-5; TRBD1 is a possible D gene (6 bases). The V gene lost 4 bases and the J gene lost 3 bases, with 10 bases spanning the gap. Germline-derived CDR1 and CDR2 are SGHRS and YFSETQ. The CDR3 consists of 13 residues. The CDR3 region is CASSPYREETQYF. The CDR3 region has the DNA TGCGCCAGCAGCCCCTACAGGGAAGAGACCCAGTACTTC.

The gene calls are TRBV4-1 and TRBJ2-1; D is unclear. This CDR3 has 17 amino acids. V was trimmed by 4 bases and J by 6 bases, leaving 22 bases between them. The V gene's germline CDR1 is MGHRA and CDR2 YSYEKL. CDR3 DNA: TGCGCCAGCAGCCCCACAAAGATCGCTAGTCCCCGCAATGAGCAGTTCTTC. Translated: CASSPTKIASPRNEQFF.

V and J are TRBV10-3 and TRBJ1-2; 7 nucleotides agree with TRBD1. V shed 4 bases, J shed 4 bases, and the junction held 6 bases outside the gene matches. This CDR3 has 14 residues. CDR1 and CDR2 (germline): ENHRY, SYGVKD. The CDR3 DNA sequence: TGTGCCATCAGTGTCCTTACAGGGGCCTATGGCTACACCTTC. It is translated as CAISVLTGAYGYTF.

This clone has just one count. The rearrangement uses TRBV10-2 and TRBJ2-3, with a tentative D call TRBD1 (6 bases). This CDR3 contains 14 residues. Germline V gene data show CDR1 as WSHSY and CDR2 as SAAADI. V lost 0 bases and J lost 3, with 7 bases in between. CDR3 DNA: TGCGCCAGCAGTGAGTCGGGGGCAACAGATACGCAGTATTTT. This codes for CASSESGATDTQYF.

The chain couples TRBV18 to TRBJ2-1, with D possibly being TRBD2 (5 bases). Deletions cut 3 bases from V and 9 bases from J, with 21 bases between. The germline gives CDR1 KGHSH, CDR2 LQKENI. The CDR3 loop spans 16 amino acids. CDR3 in DNA: TGTGCCAGCTCACCCCCGAGGACTGGGATGTCTACTGAGCAGTTCTTC. Protein: CASSPPRTGMSTEQFF.

The chain combines TRBV9 with TRBJ1-1, with 7 bases fitting TRBD1. After removal of 0 bases from V and 0 bases from J, the junction contained 2 bases not matched to a gene. The length of the CDR3 is 15 residues. Germline V lookup: CDR1 SGDLS, CDR2 YYNGEE. In DNA, the CDR3 is TGTGCCAGCAGCGTAGACAGGGGTATGAACACTGAAGCTTTCTTT. Protein product: CASSVDRGMNTEAFF.

This chain links TRBV6-5 with TRBJ1-1; D is possibly TRBD1 (5 bases). Trimming shortened V by 0 bases and J by 2 bases, and 10 bases separated the two germline ends. Germline V gene data show CDR1 as MNHEY and CDR2 as SVGAGI. The CDR3 covers 15 residues. This chain's CDR3 is CASSYSGTTNTEAFF. The CDR3 nucleotides read TGTGCCAGCAGTTACTCGGGGACTACCAACACTGAAGCTTTCTTT.

The rearrangement joins TRBV11-3 to TRBJ2-2, with TRBD2 matching 13 bases. The germline CDR1 and CDR2 sequences are SGHNT and YENEEA. The CDR3 length is 18 residues. J was trimmed by 3 bases and V by 6 bases; bases with no gene match: 10. DNA for the CDR3: TGTGCCAGCAGAACTACTAGCGGGAGGGCCTCGCACACCGGGGAGCTGTTTTTT. It translates to CASRTTSGRASHTGELFF.

The chain joins TRBV6-5 to TRBJ1-1; no clear D. Per germline, CDR1 MNHEY and CDR2 SVGAGI. The V end lost 5 bases, the J end lost 1 base, and 8 bases lay between the germline ends. The CDR3 loop spans 13 amino acids. DNA of the CDR3: TGTGCCAGCAGTAGAGCTTCGAACACTGAAGCTTTCTTT. It encodes CASSRASNTEAFF.

V gene TRBV18 combines with J gene TRBJ2-6; D not certain. The CDR3 is 13 amino acids. Deletions cut 8 bases from V and 4 bases from J, with 9 bases between. CDR1 and CDR2 (germline): KGHSH, LQKENI. The CDR3 loop is CASRDYGANVLTF. CDR3 bases: TGTGCCAGCCGCGATTACGGGGCCAACGTCCTGACTTTC.

V is TRBV24-1 and J is TRBJ1-2; D gene ambiguous. There are 18 residues in the CDR3. Trimming stripped 4 bases from V and 4 bases from J, with 24 bases between. CDR1 KGHDR and CDR2 SFDVKD come from the germline V gene. The CDR3 sequence: CATSDPRVLSLGVYGYTF. Here the CDR3 DNA reads TGTGCCACCAGTGACCCCCGGGTCCTCTCCCTGGGAGTCTATGGCTACACCTTC.

The chain carries TRBV11-2 and TRBJ2-3, with D hard to call. V was clipped by 5 bases and J by 0 bases, with 12 bases between them. The CDR3 consists of 15 residues. Germline CDR1 and CDR2: SGHAT and FQNNGV. The CDR3 is CASSPGPPSTDTQYF. The CDR3 bases are TGTGCCAGCAGCCCCGGTCCTCCTAGCACAGATACGCAGTATTTT.

The chain couples TRBV7-9 to TRBJ2-2, with TRBD1 as a possible D gene (5 bases). V was shortened by 2 bases and J by 7 bases, with 8 bases between the two germline ends. Germline values: CDR1 SEHNR, CDR2 FQNEAQ (reference sequence). This CDR3 contains 13 residues. The CDR3 DNA is TGTGCCAGCAGCTTATTAGGGGACGGGGAGCTGTTTTTT. Encoded protein: CASSLLGDGELFF.

The genes are TRBV6-2 or TRBV6-3 and TRBJ2-1, with no clear D. The germline V gene encodes CDR1 MNHEY and CDR2 SVGEGT. With 5 bases removed from V and 4 bases from J, the gap between germline ends came to 9 bases. The CDR3 loop spans 13 amino acids. The CDR3 coding sequence is TGTGCCAGCAGTAAACAATCGTACAATGAGCAGTTCTTC. It specifies CASSKQSYNEQFF.

This rearrangement joins TRBV11-2 to TRBJ2-7, with 7 nucleotides matching TRBD2. Trimming removed 3 bases from V and 3 bases from J; junction bases left unmatched: 8. Per germline, CDR1 SGHAT and CDR2 FQNNGV. This CDR3 contains 15 residues. CDR3 amino acids: CASSFGQTGGYEQYF. The CDR3 DNA follows: TGTGCCAGCAGCTTTGGGCAAACGGGGGGCTACGAGCAGTACTTC.

This clone has a single count. The chain links TRBV9 to TRBJ2-6; D possibly corresponds to TRBD2 (5 bases). CDR1 is SGDLS and CDR2 is YYNGEE in the germline V gene. Trimming took off 3 bases at V and 0 bases at J, with 16 bases between the two ends. CDR3 length equals 18 residues. The CDR3 protein is CASSGPLVEVSGANVLTF. CDR3 in DNA: TGTGCCAGCAGCGGACCGTTGGTGGAGGTCTCTGGGGCCAACGTCCTGACTTTC.

V is TRBV5-4 and J is TRBJ1-1; no definite D call. The CDR3 is 14 residues long. The germline gives CDR1 SGHNT, CDR2 YYREEE (reference sequence). Trimming shortened V by 4 bases and J by 3 bases, and 13 bases separated the two germline ends. The CDR3 reads CASSPRAQDTEAFF. The CDR3 region has the DNA TGTGCCAGCAGCCCGAGGGCTCAGGACACTGAAGCTTTCTTT.

V is TRBV4-3 and J is TRBJ2-7; 9 bases map to TRBD1. This CDR3 has 14 residues. Germline V gene lookup returns CDR1 LGHNA and CDR2 YSLEER. Germline trimming cut 3 bases from V and 4 bases from J; bases unmatched to any gene: 4. CDR3 sequence: CASSQFGTGYEQYV. The CDR3 nucleotides read TGCGCCAGCAGCCAGTTCGGGACAGGGTACGAGCAGTACGTC.

The chain recombines TRBV6-1 with TRBJ1-6, with 10 positions matching TRBD1. CDR3 length: 16 amino acids. Germline CDR1 reads MNHNS; CDR2 reads SASEGT. Trimming took 1 base from V and 7 from J; bases not matched to a gene: 4. CDR3 bases: TGTGCCAGCAGTGAAGAACCGGGACAGGGGAATTCACCCCTCCACTTT. This encodes CASSEEPGQGNSPLHF.

The chain links TRBV6-5 to TRBJ2-1, with 7 bases aligning to TRBD1. CDR1 MNHEY and CDR2 SVGAGI come from the germline V gene. This CDR3 is built from 13 residues. The V gene end was trimmed by 7 bases and the J gene end by 6 bases; junction bases not matched to a gene: 6. CDR3 in amino acids: CASTSRGINEQFF. The CDR3 nucleotides read TGTGCCAGCACGTCCAGGGGGATCAATGAGCAGTTCTTC.

The chain combines TRBV27 with TRBJ1-1; D gene uncertain. V was clipped by 6 bases and J by 11 bases, with 28 bases between them. The CDR3 totals 16 residues. Germline V gives CDR1 MNHEY, CDR2 SMNVEV (reference sequence). The CDR3 bases are TGTGCCAGCAGCAAGACGACGATCGGGGAGTGGGCTAGGGCTTTCTTT. Its translation is CASSKTTIGEWARAFF.

The chain carries TRBV5-1 and TRBJ2-3; the match to TRBD2 covers 10 bases. This CDR3 comprises 16 residues. V trimming: 4 bases; J trimming: 0 bases; junction bases outside the gene matches: 5. The V gene's germline CDR1 is SGHRS and CDR2 YFSETQ. CDR3 DNA: TGCGCCAGCAGCCGTGGACTAGCGGTCAGCACAGATACGCAGTATTTT. It encodes CASSRGLAVSTDTQYF.